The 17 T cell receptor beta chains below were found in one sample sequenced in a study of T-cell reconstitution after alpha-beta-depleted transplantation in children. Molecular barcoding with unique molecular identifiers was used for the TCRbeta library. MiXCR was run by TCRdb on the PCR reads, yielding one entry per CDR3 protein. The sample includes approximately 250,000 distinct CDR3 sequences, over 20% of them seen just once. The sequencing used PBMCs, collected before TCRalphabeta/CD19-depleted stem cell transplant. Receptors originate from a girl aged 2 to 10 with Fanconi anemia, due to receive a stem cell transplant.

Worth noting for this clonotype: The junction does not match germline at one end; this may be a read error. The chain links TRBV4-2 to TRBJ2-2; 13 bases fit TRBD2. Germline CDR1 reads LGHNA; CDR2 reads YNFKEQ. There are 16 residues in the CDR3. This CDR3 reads CASGHGLAGVTGELFF. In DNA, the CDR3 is TGTGCCAGCGGCCACGGACTAGCGGGGGTCACCGGGGAGCTGTTTTTT.

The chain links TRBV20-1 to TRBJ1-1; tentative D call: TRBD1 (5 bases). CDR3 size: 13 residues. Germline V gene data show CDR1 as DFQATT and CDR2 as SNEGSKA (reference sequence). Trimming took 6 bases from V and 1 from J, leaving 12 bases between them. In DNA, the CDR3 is TGCAGTGCCATCGACAGCTGGAACACTGAAGCTTTCTTT. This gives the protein CSAIDSWNTEAFF.

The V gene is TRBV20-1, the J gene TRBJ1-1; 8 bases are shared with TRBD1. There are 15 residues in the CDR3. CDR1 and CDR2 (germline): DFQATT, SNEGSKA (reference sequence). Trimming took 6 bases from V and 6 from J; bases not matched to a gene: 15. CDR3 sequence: CSAPTGEGWMSEAFF. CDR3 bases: TGCAGTGCCCCGACAGGGGAGGGATGGATGTCTGAAGCTTTCTTT.

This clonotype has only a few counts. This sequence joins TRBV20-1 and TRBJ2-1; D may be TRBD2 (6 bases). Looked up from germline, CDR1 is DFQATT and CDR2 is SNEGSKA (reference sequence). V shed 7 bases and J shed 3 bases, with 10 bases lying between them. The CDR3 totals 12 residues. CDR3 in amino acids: CSVDGSYNEQFF. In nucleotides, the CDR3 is TGCAGTGTGGACGGGAGCTACAATGAGCAGTTCTTC.

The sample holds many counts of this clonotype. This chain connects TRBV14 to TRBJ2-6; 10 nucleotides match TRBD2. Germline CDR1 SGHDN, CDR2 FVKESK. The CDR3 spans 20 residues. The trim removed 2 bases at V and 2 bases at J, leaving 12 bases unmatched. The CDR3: CASSQPETVAGGTGANVLTF. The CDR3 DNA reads TGTGCCAGCAGCCAACCCGAGACGGTAGCGGGAGGTACTGGGGCCAACGTCCTGACTTTC.

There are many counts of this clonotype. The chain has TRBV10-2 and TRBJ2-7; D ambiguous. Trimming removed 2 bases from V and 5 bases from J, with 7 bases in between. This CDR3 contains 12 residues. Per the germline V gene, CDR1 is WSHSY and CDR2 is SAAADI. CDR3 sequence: CASSERPDEQYF. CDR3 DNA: TGCGCCAGCAGTGAGCGGCCTGACGAGCAGTACTTC.

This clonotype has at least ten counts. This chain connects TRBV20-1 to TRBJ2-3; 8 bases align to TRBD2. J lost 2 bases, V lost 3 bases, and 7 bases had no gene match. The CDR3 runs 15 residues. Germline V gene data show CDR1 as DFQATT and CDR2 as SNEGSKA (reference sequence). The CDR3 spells CSASPTSAITDTQYF. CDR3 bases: TGCAGTGCTAGTCCGACTAGCGCCATCACAGATACGCAGTATTTT.

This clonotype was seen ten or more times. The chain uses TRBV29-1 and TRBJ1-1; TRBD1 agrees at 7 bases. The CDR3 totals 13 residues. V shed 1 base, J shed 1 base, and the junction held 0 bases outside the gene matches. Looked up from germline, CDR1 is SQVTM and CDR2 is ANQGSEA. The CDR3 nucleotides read TGCAGCGTTGAAGGACAGGGGAACACTGAAGCTTTCTTT. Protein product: CSVEGQGNTEAFF.

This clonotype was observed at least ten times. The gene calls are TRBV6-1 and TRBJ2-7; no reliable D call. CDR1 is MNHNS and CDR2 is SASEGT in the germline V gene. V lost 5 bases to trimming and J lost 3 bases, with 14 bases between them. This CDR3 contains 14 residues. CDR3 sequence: CASSPVGSDYEQYF. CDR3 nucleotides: TGTGCCAGCAGTCCAGTAGGGTCGGACTACGAGCAGTACTTC.

Here the CDR3 reads CASRRLVPRTGGRDYYEQYF. As DNA, the CDR3 is TGTGCCAGCAGAAGGTTGGTCCCGCGGACAGGGGGACGAGACTACTACGAGCAGTACTTC. The chain joins TRBV9 to TRBJ2-7; TRBD1 aligns across 10 bases. The germline V gene has CDR1 SGDLS and CDR2 YYNGEE. The CDR3 is 20 amino acids. V shed 5 bases and J 3 bases; nucleotides not matched to a gene: 23.

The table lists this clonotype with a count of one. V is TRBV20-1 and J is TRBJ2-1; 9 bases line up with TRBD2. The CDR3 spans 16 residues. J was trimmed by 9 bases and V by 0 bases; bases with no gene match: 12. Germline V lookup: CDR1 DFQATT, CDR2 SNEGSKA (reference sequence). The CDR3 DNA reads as TGCAGTGCTAGAGATTGGGGGACTAGCCCTCGGCGTGAGCAGTTCTTC. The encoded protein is CSARDWGTSPRREQFF.

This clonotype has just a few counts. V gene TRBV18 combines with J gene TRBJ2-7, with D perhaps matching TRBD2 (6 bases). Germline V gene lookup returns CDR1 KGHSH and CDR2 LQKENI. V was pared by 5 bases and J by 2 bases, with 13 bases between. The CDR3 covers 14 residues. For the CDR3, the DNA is TGTGCCAGCTCAGCAGGGAGACTAGCCTACGAGCAGTACTTC. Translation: CASSAGRLAYEQYF. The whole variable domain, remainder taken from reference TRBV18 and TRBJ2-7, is NAGVMQNPRHLVRRRGQEARLRCSPMKGHSHVYWYRQLPEEGLKFMVYLQKENIIDESGMPKERFSAEFPKEGPSILRIQQVVRGDSAAYFCASSAGRLAYEQYFGPGTRLTVT.

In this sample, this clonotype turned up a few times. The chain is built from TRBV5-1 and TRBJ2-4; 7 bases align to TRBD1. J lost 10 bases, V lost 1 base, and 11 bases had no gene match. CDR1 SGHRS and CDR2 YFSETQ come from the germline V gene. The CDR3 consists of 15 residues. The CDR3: CASSLWAEQDRIQYF. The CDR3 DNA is TGCGCCAGCAGCTTGTGGGCTGAACAGGACAGGATTCAGTACTTC.

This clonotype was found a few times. The CDR3 protein is CASGSGIPDTQYF. CDR3 DNA: TGTGCCAGCGGTTCAGGGATTCCAGATACGCAGTATTTT. V usage is TRBV2 and J usage is TRBJ2-3, with D maybe TRBD1 (5 bases). This CDR3 has 13 amino acids. Germline V gene data show CDR1 as SNHLY and CDR2 as FYNNEI. V lost 8 bases and J lost 4, with 13 bases in between.

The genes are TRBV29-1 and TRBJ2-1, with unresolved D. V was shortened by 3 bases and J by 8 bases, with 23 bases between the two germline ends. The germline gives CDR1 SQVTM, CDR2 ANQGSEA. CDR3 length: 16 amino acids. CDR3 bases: TGCAGCGTTGATCCTTTCACAAGTTCCCCCAATTATGAGCAGTTCTTC. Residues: CSVDPFTSSPNYEQFF.

CDR3 sequence reads: CSVEGSPGSTEAFF. CDR3 nucleotide sequence: TGCAGCGTTGAAGGGTCCCCCGGGAGTACTGAAGCTTTCTTT. This sequence joins TRBV29-1 and TRBJ1-1; D remains unclear. This CDR3 has 14 residues. V lost 1 base to trimming and J lost 5 bases, with 14 bases between them. Germline V CDR1 and CDR2: SQVTM, ANQGSEA.

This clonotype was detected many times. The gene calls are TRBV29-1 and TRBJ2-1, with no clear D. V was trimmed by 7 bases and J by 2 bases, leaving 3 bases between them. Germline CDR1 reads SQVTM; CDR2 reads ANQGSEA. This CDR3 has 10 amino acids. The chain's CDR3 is CSGTYNEQFF. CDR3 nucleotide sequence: TGCAGCGGGACCTACAATGAGCAGTTCTTC.